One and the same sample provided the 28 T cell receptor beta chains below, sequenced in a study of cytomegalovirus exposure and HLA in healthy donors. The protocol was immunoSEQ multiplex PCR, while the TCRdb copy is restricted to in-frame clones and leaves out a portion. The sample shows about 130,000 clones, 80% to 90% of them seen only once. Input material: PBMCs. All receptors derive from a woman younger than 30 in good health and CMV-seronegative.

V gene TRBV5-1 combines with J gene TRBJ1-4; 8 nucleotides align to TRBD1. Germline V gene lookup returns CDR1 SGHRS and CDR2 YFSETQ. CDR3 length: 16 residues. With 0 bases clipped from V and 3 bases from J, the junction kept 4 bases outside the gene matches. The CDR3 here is CASSLDRGTANEKLFF. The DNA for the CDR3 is TGCGCCAGCAGCTTGGACAGGGGGACAGCTAATGAAAAACTGTTTTTT. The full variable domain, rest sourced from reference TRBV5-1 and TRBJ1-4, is KAGVTQTPRYLIKTRGQQVTLSCSPISGHRSVSWYQQTPGQGLQFLFEYFSETQRNKGNFPGRFSGRQFSNSRSEMNVSTLELGDSALYLCASSLDRGTANEKLFFGSGTQLSVL.

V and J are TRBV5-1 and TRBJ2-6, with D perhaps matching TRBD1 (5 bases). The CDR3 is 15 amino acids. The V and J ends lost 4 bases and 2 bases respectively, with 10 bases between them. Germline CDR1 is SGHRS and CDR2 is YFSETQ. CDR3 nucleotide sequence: TGCGCCAGCAGCAGAGACAGACCTGGGGCCAACGTCCTGACTTTC. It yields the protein CASSRDRPGANVLTF.

The CDR3 coding sequence is TGTGCCAGCAGATCAACGGGGGAGAATGGCTACACCTTC. Its protein is CASRSTGENGYTF. The chain is built from TRBV11-2 and TRBJ1-2; D possibly corresponds to TRBD1 (5 bases). The ends were cut back, 6 bases at V and 6 bases at J, with 14 bases in the middle. Germline V gives CDR1 SGHAT, CDR2 FQNNGV. CDR3 length: 13 amino acids.

CDR3: CASSYSRQPNYGYTF. CDR3 in DNA: TGTGCCAGCAGTTACTCGAGACAGCCTAACTATGGCTACACCTTC. The chain links TRBV6-5 to TRBJ1-2; a weak D match, TRBD1 (5 bases). The germline CDR1 and CDR2 sequences are MNHEY and SVGAGI. Trimming cost V 0 bases and J 0 bases, with 8 bases left between them. The CDR3 length is 15 residues.

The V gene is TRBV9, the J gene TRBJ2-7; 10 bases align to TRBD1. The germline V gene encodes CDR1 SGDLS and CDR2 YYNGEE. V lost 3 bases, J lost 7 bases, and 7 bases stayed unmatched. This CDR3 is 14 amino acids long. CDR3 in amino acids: CASSAGTGEFEQYF. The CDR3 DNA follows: TGTGCCAGCAGCGCCGGGACAGGGGAGTTTGAGCAGTACTTC.

CDR3: CASNEVSSYNEQFF. DNA of the CDR3: TGTGCCAGCAATGAGGTAAGCTCCTACAATGAGCAGTTCTTC. The rearrangement uses TRBV5-6 and TRBJ2-1, with no clear D. Germline V gene data show CDR1 as SGHDT and CDR2 as YYEEEE. This CDR3 region has 14 residues. V lost 6 bases, J lost 0 bases, and 10 bases lay in between.

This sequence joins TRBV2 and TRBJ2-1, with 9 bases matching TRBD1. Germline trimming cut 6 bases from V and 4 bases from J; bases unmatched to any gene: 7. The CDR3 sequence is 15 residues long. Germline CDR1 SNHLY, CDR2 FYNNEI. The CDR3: CASRPTGGAYNEQFF. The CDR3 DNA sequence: TGTGCCAGCAGGCCTACAGGGGGCGCATACAATGAGCAGTTCTTC.

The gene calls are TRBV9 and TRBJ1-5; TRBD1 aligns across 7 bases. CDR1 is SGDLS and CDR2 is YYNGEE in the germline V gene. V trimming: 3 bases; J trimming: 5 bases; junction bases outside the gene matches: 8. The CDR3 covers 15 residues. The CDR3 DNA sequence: TGTGCCAGCAGCGAACAGGGGAGGATCGATCAGCCCCAGCATTTT. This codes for CASSEQGRIDQPQHF.

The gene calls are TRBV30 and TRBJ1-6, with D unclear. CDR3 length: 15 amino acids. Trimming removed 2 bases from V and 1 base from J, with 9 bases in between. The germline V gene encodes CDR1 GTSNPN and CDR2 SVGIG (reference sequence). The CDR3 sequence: CAWSTEGSYNSPLHF. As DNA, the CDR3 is TGTGCCTGGAGTACGGAGGGTTCCTATAATTCACCCCTCCACTTT. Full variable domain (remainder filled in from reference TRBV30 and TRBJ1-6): SQTIHQWPATLVQPVGSPLSLECTVEGTSNPNLYWYRQAAGRGLQLLFYSVGIGQISSEVPQNLSASRPQDRQFILSSKKLLLSDSGFYLCAWSTEGSYNSPLHFGNGTRLTVT.

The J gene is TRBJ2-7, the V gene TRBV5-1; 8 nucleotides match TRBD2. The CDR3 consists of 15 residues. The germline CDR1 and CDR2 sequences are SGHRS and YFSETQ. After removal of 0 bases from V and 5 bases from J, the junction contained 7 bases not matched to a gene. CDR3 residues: CASSLVAGSPHEQYF. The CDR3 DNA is TGCGCCAGCAGCTTGGTAGCGGGGAGTCCCCACGAGCAGTACTTC.

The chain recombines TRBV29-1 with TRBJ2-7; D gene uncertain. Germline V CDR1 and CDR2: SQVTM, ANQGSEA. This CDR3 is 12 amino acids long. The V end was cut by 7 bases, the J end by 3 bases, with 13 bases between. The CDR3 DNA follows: TGCAGCGGGGCAGACCCCAACTACGAGCAGTACTTC. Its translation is CSGADPNYEQYF.

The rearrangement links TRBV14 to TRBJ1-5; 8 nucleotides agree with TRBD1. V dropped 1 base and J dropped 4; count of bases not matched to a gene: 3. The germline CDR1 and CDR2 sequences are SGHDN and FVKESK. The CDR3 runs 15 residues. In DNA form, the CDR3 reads TGTGCCAGCAGCCAAGGGACAGGGTTGAATCAGCCCCAGCATTTT. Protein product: CASSQGTGLNQPQHF.

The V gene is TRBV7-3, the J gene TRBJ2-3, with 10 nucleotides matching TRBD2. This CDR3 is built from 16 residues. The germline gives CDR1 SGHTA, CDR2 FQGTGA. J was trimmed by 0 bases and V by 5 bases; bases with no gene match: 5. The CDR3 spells CASSPTTSGSTDTQYF. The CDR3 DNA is TGTGCCAGCAGCCCGACGACTAGCGGGAGCACAGATACGCAGTATTTT.

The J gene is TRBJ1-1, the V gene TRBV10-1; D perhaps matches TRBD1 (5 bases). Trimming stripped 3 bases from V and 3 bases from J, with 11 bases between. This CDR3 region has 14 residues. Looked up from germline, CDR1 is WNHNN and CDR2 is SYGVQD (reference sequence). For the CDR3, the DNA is TGCGCCAGCAGTGACGGGGGAAGGGACACTGAAGCTTTCTTT. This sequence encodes CASSDGGRDTEAFF.

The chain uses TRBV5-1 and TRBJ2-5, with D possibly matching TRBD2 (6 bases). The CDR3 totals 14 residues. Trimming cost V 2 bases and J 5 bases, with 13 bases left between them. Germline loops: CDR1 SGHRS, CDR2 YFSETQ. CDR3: CASSFGGLKETQYF. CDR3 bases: TGCGCCAGCAGCTTCGGGGGTCTCAAGGAGACCCAGTACTTC. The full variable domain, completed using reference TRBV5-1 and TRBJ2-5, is KAGVTQTPRYLIKTRGQQVTLSCSPISGHRSVSWYQQTPGQGLQFLFEYFSETQRNKGNFPGRFSGRQFSNSRSEMNVSTLELGDSALYLCASSFGGLKETQYFGPGTRLLVL.

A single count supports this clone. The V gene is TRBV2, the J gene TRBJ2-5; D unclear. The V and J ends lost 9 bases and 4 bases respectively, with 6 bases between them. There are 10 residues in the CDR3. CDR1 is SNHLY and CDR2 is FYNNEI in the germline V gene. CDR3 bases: TGTGCCAGTCGCGGAGAGACCCAGTACTTC. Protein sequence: CASRGETQYF.

The CDR3: CASSSTGQPGYTF. CDR3 coding DNA: TGTGCCAGCAGCTCCACGGGACAGCCTGGCTACACCTTC. The genes are TRBV11-2 and TRBJ1-2; 7 bases are a match to TRBD1. CDR1 and CDR2 from the germline V gene are SGHAT and FQNNGV. J gave up 7 bases and V 4 bases, and 6 bases lay outside the gene matches. The CDR3 is made up of 13 amino acids.

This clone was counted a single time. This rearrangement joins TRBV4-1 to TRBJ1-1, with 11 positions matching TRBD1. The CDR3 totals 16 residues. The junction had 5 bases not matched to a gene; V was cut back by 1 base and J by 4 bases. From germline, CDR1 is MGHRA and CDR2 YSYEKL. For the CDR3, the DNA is TGCGCCAGCAGCCAAGGGACAGGGGGCTGGATCACTGAAGCTTTCTTT. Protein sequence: CASSQGTGGWITEAFF.

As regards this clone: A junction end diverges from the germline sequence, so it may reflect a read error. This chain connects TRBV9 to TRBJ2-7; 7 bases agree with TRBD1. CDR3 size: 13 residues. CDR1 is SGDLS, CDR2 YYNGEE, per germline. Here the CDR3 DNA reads TGTGCCGGCAGCAGGGGAACAGGGGACGAGCAGTACTTC. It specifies CAGSRGTGDEQYF.

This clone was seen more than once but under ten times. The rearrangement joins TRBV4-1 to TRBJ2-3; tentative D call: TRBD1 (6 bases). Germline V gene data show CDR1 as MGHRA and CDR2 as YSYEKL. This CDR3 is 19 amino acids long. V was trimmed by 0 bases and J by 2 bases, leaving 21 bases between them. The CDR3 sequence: CASSQDRKPGTPFTDTQYF. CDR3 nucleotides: TGCGCCAGCAGCCAAGACAGAAAACCCGGGACACCTTTCACAGATACGCAGTATTTT.

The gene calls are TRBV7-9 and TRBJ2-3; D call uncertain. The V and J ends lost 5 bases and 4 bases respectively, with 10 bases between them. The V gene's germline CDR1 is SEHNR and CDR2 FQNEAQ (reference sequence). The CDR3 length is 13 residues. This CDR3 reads CASSRNSADTQYF. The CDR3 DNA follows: TGTGCCAGCAGCCGTAATTCGGCAGATACGCAGTATTTT.

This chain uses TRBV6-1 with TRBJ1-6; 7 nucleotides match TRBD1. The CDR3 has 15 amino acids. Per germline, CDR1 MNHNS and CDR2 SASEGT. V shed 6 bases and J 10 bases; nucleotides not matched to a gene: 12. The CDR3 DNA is TGTGCCAGCAGAGAAAGGTGGCAGGGGGACTCACCCCTCCACTTT. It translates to CASRERWQGDSPLHF.

CDR3 bases: TGTGCCAGCTCAGCAGCGACAGGTTCTAACTATGGCTACACCTTC. Its protein product is CASSAATGSNYGYTF. The chain couples TRBV18 to TRBJ1-2, with D maybe TRBD1 (6 bases). The CDR3 spans 15 residues. V gave up 5 bases and J gave up 0 bases, with 13 bases separating them. The V gene's germline CDR1 is KGHSH and CDR2 LQKENI.

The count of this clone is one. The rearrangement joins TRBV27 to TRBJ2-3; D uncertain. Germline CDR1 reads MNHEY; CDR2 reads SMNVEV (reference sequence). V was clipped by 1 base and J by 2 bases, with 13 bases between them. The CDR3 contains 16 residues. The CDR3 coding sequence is TGTGCCAGCAGTTTATTTGGGCCACAAGCCACAGATACGCAGTATTTT. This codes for CASSLFGPQATDTQYF.

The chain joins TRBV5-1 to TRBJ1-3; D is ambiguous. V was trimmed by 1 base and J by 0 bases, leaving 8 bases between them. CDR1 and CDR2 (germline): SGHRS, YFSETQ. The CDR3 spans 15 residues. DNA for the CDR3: TGCGCCAGCAGCTTGAGTACAGTCTCTGGAAACACCATATATTTT. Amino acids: CASSLSTVSGNTIYF.

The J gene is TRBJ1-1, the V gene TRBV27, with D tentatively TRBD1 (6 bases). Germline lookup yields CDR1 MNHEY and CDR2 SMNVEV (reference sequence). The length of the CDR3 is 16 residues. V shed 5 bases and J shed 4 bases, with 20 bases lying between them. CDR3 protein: CASSRPGITGFTEAFF. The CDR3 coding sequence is TGTGCCAGCAGTAGGCCGGGTATAACAGGGTTCACTGAAGCTTTCTTT.

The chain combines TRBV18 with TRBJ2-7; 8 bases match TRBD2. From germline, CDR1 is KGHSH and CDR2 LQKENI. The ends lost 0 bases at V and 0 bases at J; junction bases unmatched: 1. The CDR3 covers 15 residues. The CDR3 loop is CASSPPGGASYEQYF. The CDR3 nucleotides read TGTGCCAGCTCACCACCCGGGGGGGCCTCCTACGAGCAGTACTTC.

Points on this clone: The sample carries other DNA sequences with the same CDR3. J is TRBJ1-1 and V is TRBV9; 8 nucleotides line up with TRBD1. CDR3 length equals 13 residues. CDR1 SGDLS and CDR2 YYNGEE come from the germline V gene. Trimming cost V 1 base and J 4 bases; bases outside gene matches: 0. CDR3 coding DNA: TGTGCCAGCAGCGTACAGGGGGCCACTGAAGCTTTCTTT. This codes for CASSVQGATEAFF.